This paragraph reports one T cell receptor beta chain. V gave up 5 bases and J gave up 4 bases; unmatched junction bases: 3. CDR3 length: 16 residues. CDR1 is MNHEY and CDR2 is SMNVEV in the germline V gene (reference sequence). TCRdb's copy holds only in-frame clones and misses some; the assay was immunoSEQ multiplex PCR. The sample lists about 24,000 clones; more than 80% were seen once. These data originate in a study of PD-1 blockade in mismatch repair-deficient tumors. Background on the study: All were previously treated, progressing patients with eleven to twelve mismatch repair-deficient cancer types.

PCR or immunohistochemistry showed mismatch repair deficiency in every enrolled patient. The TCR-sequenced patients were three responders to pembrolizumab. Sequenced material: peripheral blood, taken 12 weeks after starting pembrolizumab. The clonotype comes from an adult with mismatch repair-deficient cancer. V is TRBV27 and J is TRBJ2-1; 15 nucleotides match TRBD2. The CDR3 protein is CASSPGTSGRYNEQFF. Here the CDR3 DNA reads TGTGCCAGCAGTCCCGGGACTAGCGGGAGGTACAATGAGCAGTTCTTC.